These 14 T cell receptor beta chains came from one sample sequenced in a study of cytomegalovirus exposure and HLA in healthy donors. Primers: 60 Vbeta forward and 13 Jbeta reverse. TCRdb's copy holds only in-frame clones and misses some; the assay was immunoSEQ multiplex PCR. Of some 120,000 clones in the sample, roughly three fifths were seen once. Sequencing used PBMCs. These receptors were obtained from a woman aged 40 to 50 in good health and CMV-seropositive.

The chain combines TRBV4-1 with TRBJ2-1; no definite D call. The germline CDR1 and CDR2 sequences are MGHRA and YSYEKL. The V and J ends lost 1 base and 2 bases respectively, with 12 bases between them. The CDR3 has 16 residues. Here the CDR3 DNA reads TGCGCCAGCAGCCAAGGTCTCCTTACAACCTACAATGAGCAGTTCTTC. The encoded protein is CASSQGLLTTYNEQFF.

This chain joins TRBV7-2 and TRBJ2-5, with D perhaps matching TRBD2 (6 bases). The CDR3 extends over 14 amino acids. Trimming removed 5 bases at V and 4 bases at J, with 14 bases between. Germline-derived CDR1 and CDR2 are SGHTA and FQGNSA. In DNA, the CDR3 is TGTGCCAGCAGCAGGAGCGGGCTTGGAGAGACCCAGTACTTC. Protein: CASSRSGLGETQYF.

This clone was seen only a few times. CDR3 in amino acids: CASSLGWRGSYEQYF. For the CDR3, the DNA is TGCGCCAGCAGCTTAGGATGGAGGGGCTCCTACGAGCAGTACTTC. This chain joins TRBV5-1 and TRBJ2-5; tentative D call: TRBD2 (6 bases). Near its end, the DNA agrees better with TRBJ2-7, so the J call may be wrong. CDR3 length: 15 residues. Germline V gene sequence: CDR1 SGHRS, CDR2 YFSETQ.

V and J are TRBV7-2 and TRBJ2-1; 8 positions agree with TRBD2. CDR3 length: 15 amino acids. Germline V gene sequence: CDR1 SGHTA, CDR2 FQGNSA. V shed 1 base and J 10 bases; nucleotides not matched to a gene: 9. The CDR3 DNA follows: TGTGCCAGCAGCTTAGTGGCTAGCGGGCTCGAAGAGCAGTTCTTC. Encoded protein: CASSLVASGLEEQFF.

The chain links TRBV2 to TRBJ2-5; D ambiguous. CDR1 and CDR2 from the germline V gene are SNHLY and FYNNEI. V lost 4 bases, J lost 2 bases, and 8 bases lay in between. The CDR3 loop spans 13 amino acids. The chain's CDR3 is CASSVSRQETQYF. As DNA, the CDR3 is TGTGCCAGCAGTGTGAGCAGGCAAGAGACCCAGTACTTC. Drawing the rest from reference TRBV2 and TRBJ2-5, the complete variable domain is EPEVTQTPSHQVTQMGQEVILRCVPISNHLYFYWYRQILGQKVEFLVSFYNNEISEKSEIFDDQFSVERPDGSNFTLKIRSTKLEDSAMYFCASSVSRQETQYFGPGTRLLVL.

V gene TRBV7-9 combines with J gene TRBJ1-4; 10 bases are shared with TRBD1. This CDR3 comprises 14 residues. CDR1 and CDR2 from the germline V gene are SEHNR and FQNEAQ (reference sequence). J lost 6 bases, V lost 8 bases, and 6 bases had no gene match. The chain's CDR3 is CASGTTGGDEKLFF. CDR3 DNA sequence: TGTGCCAGCGGCACGACAGGGGGCGATGAAAAACTGTTTTTT.

This clone has just a few counts. V gene TRBV7-2 combines with J gene TRBJ2-5, with D maybe TRBD2 (7 bases). Looked up from germline, CDR1 is SGHTA and CDR2 is FQGNSA. CDR3 length: 15 amino acids. Trimming shortened V by 5 bases and J by 6 bases, and 19 bases separated the two germline ends. Written as DNA, the CDR3 is TGTGCCAGCAGCCAGAGGGGGGGTGAAACTAAGACCCAGTACTTC. Translation: CASSQRGGETKTQYF. Looking up the rest from reference TRBV7-2 and TRBJ2-5 gives the full variable domain: GAGVSQSPSNKVTEKGKDVELRCDPISGHTALYWYRQSLGQGLEFLIYFQGNSAPDKSGLPSDRFSAERTGGSVSTLTIQRTQQEDSAVYLCASSQRGGETKTQYFGPGTRLLVL.

This chain links TRBV7-9 with TRBJ1-1; no firm D call. Trimming took 1 base from V and 3 from J, leaving 9 bases between them. CDR3 length: 14 residues. Germline lookup yields CDR1 SEHNR and CDR2 FQNEAQ (reference sequence). The CDR3 region has the DNA TGTGCCAGCAGCTTAGATGTCGGGGACACTGAAGCTTTCTTT. Residues: CASSLDVGDTEAFF. Drawing the rest from reference TRBV7-9 and TRBJ1-1, the complete variable domain is DTGVSQNPRHKITKRGQNVTFRCDPISEHNRLYWYRQTLGQGPEFLTYFQNEAQLEKSRLLSDRFSAERPKGSFSTLEIQRTEQGDSAMYLCASSLDVGDTEAFFGQGTRLTVV.

This chain uses TRBV9 with TRBJ2-1, with TRBD2 as a possible D gene (6 bases). V was clipped by 4 bases and J by 1 base, with 27 bases between them. Germline-derived CDR1 and CDR2 are SGDLS and YYNGEE. CDR3 length: 20 amino acids. CDR3 DNA: TGTGCCAGCAGCCCCCAAACGGAGATTCTAGCGCTCGGGTCCTACAATGAGCAGTTCTTC. Protein sequence: CASSPQTEILALGSYNEQFF.

The chain links TRBV7-2 to TRBJ2-7; weak D call: TRBD2 (6 bases). Per the germline V gene, CDR1 is SGHTA and CDR2 is FQGNSA. The CDR3 sequence is 16 residues long. V was clipped by 2 bases and J by 4 bases, with 18 bases between them. The CDR3, as DNA: TGTGCCAGCAGCTTACCCCAGTGGCGGGAAGATTACGAGCAGTACTTC. This sequence encodes CASSLPQWREDYEQYF.

The chain combines TRBV4-1 with TRBJ2-5; possibly TRBD2 for D (5 bases). The J call could be wrong; TRBJ2-7 is a better fit for the DNA end. CDR3 size: 14 residues. CDR1 and CDR2 (germline): MGHRA, YSYEKL. The CDR3 region is CASSPVGGSYEQYF. The CDR3 nucleotides are TGCGCCAGCAGCCCCGTGGGCGGGTCCTACGAGCAGTACTTC.

This clone has just a few counts. The V and J genes are TRBV5-1 and TRBJ2-7, with 13 bases identical to TRBD2. The V segment lost 2 bases and the J segment 6 bases; nucleotides outside the gene matches: 8. Germline values: CDR1 SGHRS, CDR2 YFSETQ. This CDR3 has 16 residues. In DNA, the CDR3 is TGCGCCAGCAGCTTAACGGGACTAGCGGGATTTCGCGAGCAGTACTTC. Its protein is CASSLTGLAGFREQYF.

This chain uses TRBV30 with TRBJ2-5; D may be TRBD2 (6 bases). The CDR3 length is 10 residues. Trimming removed 8 bases from V and 11 bases from J, with 15 bases in between. CDR1 and CDR2 (germline): GTSNPN, SVGIG (reference sequence). CDR3: CAGFREPQYF. The DNA for the CDR3 is TGTGCCGGATTCCGGGAGCCGCAGTACTTC. The entire variable domain, with the rest obtained from reference TRBV30 and TRBJ2-5, is as follows: SQTIHQWPATLVQPVGSPLSLECTVEGTSNPNLYWYRQAAGRGLQLLFYSVGIGQISSEVPQNLSASRPQDRQFILSSKKLLLSDSGFYLCAGFREPQYFGPGTRLLVL.

This clone was seen more than once but under ten times. The genes are TRBV28 and TRBJ2-5; TRBD1 might be the D (6 bases). Trimming took 5 bases from V and 1 from J, leaving 17 bases between them. Germline CDR1 and CDR2: MDHEN and SYDVKM. This CDR3 is 16 amino acids long. CDR3 loop: CASSPSAGDLQETQYF. DNA of the CDR3: TGTGCCAGCAGTCCCTCGGCAGGGGACCTCCAAGAGACCCAGTACTTC.